This TCR beta chain was recovered during a study of a mutant IDH1 vaccine in newly diagnosed glioma. CDR3 length equals 15 residues. Germline V CDR1 and CDR2: MNHNS, SASEGT. Germline trimming cut 5 bases from V and 7 bases from J; bases unmatched to any gene: 11. Sequenced by immunoSEQ multiplex PCR; TCRdb stores in-frame clones only, minus some. The sample lists approximately 66,000 clones; around four fifths were seen once. Details on this clone: Its antigen remains unidentified.

As for time point: week 35, safety follow-up. Each dose of the vaccine consisted of 300 ug of mutant IDH1 20-mer peptide, with topical imiquimod. This sample comprised PBMCs, obtained from a glioma patient whose treatment included an IDH1 peptide vaccine. The rearrangement joins TRBV6-1 to TRBJ1-1, with 9 bases lining up with TRBD1. This clonotype was obtained from a man aged 25 to 40 with glioma. This CDR3 reads CASSQQGAKLGEAFF. CDR3 DNA: TGTGCCAGCAGTCAACAGGGGGCCAAATTAGGTGAAGCTTTCTTT.